This TCR beta chain was captured by sequencing in a study of breast tumors, draining lymph nodes, adjacent tissues. Trimming took 4 bases from V and 10 from J; bases not matched to a gene: 10. The CDR3 extends over 13 amino acids. Germline CDR1 reads SGHRS; CDR2 reads YFSETQ. As concerns this clonotype: Its antigen is undetermined. It may be a read error: a sequence one base away is much more abundant.

TCRdb fed the multiplex PCR reads into MiXCR, producing one record per CDR3 protein. The sample consists of about 200,000 distinct CDR3 sequences, around 33% of them appearing once. Samples came from axillary lymph nodes draining the breast cancer. Notes on the study in general: Compared with lymph nodes, tumors were less diverse; compared with nontumor tissue, more. The data were judged consistent with most tumor T cells coming from lymph node and expanding in tumor. Tumor and nontumor repertoires were significantly more similar in luminal-like than in basal-like breast cancer. The lymph node origin of tumor T cells was framed as consistent with a hypothesis, not demonstrated.

The chain is built from TRBV5-1 and TRBJ2-7, with 8 bases identical to TRBD1. This receptor was taken from a female donor with breast cancer. Some clones in this sample may be carry-over from other donors' samples. The specimen was axillary lymph node tissue. DNA of the CDR3: TGCGCCAGCAGCCTGTTGACAGGGGTTGACCAGTACTTC. Protein product: CASSLLTGVDQYF.